Listed below are T cell receptor beta chains from one sample, sequenced in a study of blood T cell repertoires in COVID-19. Here immunoSEQ multiplex PCR was the method, and the copy in TCRdb shows in-frame clones only, minus some. The sample lists about 21,000 clones, roughly 78% occurring once. Sequencing input: peripheral blood. These receptor sequences come from an elderly man with acute or convalescent COVID-19. Both conserved end residues are part of each CDR3. A D gene is named only where the DNA matches it firmly. Size is omitted from some rows. Given values are once, few, many or a class for expanded clones.

cdr3_nt	cdr3_aa	j_call	d_call	clone_size	v_call
TGTGCCAGCAGCTTGACTAGCGGGACCCAAAACATTCAGTACTTC	CASSLTSGTQNIQYF	TRBJ2-4	TRBD2	NA	TRBV6-5
TGTGCCGGTAATTCGGGCAATGAGCAGTTCTTC	CAGNSGNEQFF	TRBJ2-1	NA	NA	TRBV5-4
TGCGCCAGCAGCCAAGGACTCCCTCCAGATACGCAGTATTTT	CASSQGLPPDTQYF	TRBJ2-3	NA	NA	TRBV4-3
TGCGCCAGCAGCTTACAGGATATTGGGGGGTCGTCCTACAATGAGCAGTTCTTC	CASSLQDIGGSSYNEQFF	TRBJ2-1	NA	few	TRBV5-1
TGTGCCAGCAGCTTCAGTCAGGGCCAAGAGACCCAGTACTTC	CASSFSQGQETQYF	TRBJ2-5	NA	NA	TRBV5-5
TGTGCCAGCAGGGAACAGCCAGATACGCAGTATTTT	CASREQPDTQYF	TRBJ2-3	NA	NA	TRBV28
TGCGCCAGCAGTGACCAGGGCTATGGCTACACCTTC	CASSDQGYGYTF	TRBJ1-2	NA	NA	TRBV5-1
TGCGCCAGCAGTGAGCCCCGACAGGAGAGTCTTAGCAATCAGCCCCAGCATTTT	CASSEPRQESLSNQPQHF	TRBJ1-5	NA	NA	TRBV10-1
TGTGCCAGCAGCCTTGACAGACCCTCTGGAAACACCATATATTTT	CASSLDRPSGNTIYF	TRBJ1-3	NA	NA	TRBV3-1/TRBV3-2
TGTGCCAGCAGCTTAGACAGGTCGCGCCAGCTGACCCAGTACTTC	CASSLDRSRQLTQYF	TRBJ2-5	NA	once	TRBV7-9
TGTGCCAGCAGAATTTCAGGGAAGTCGGCTCAGCCCCAGCATTTT	CASRISGKSAQPQHF	TRBJ1-5	NA	once	TRBV2
TGTGCCAGCAGCTTTAGGGGGGGCCTAGCGGGAGACAATGAGCAGTTCTTC	CASSFRGGLAGDNEQFF	TRBJ2-1	TRBD2	NA	TRBV7-2
TGTGCCAGCAGCCGTAGCGGGGCCGCTCTGGATACGCAGTATTTT	CASSRSGAALDTQYF	TRBJ2-3	TRBD2	NA	TRBV5-6
TGTGCCAGCAGCCGGACAGGGTTGGACTATGGCTACACCTTC	CASSRTGLDYGYTF	TRBJ1-2	TRBD1	NA	TRBV6-5
TGTGCCAGCAGCGTAGGAGTAAACTATGGCTACACCTTC	CASSVGVNYGYTF	TRBJ1-2	NA	NA	TRBV9
TGTGCCAGCAGCCGAGGGGGGGGCAACTACGAGCAGTACTTC	CASSRGGGNYEQYF	TRBJ2-7	NA	few	TRBV7-8